A single T cell receptor (beta chain) is shown here with its context. These data originate in a study of blood T cells in healthy people across ages. Combining a sample-barcoded 5' primer with a J-beta primer mix, a second PCR ran for 7 to 11 cycles. TCRdb re-called the 5' RACE reads with MiXCR, one entry per CDR3 protein. Of about 1.5 million distinct CDR3 sequences listed, around two fifths were seen once; the top ten hold roughly 7.7%. The TCR originated in a woman between 18 and 30 years old in good health. Sequencing was done on a sample of blood.

The CDR3 here is CASRRLAGNYNEQFF. CDR3 in DNA: TGTGCCAGCAGAAGACTAGCGGGAAACTACAATGAGCAGTTCTTC. J is TRBJ2-1 and V is TRBV5-5; 11 bases match TRBD2. The CDR3 loop spans 15 amino acids. CDR1 is SGHKS, CDR2 YYEKEE, per germline (reference sequence). V lost 5 bases, J lost 3 bases, and 4 bases stayed unmatched.